Detailed here is one T cell receptor (beta chain). Antigen specificity is unknown. The sample belongs to a study of T cell repertoires in cytomegalovirus infection. Study outcomes and limitations: The cumulative frequency of public TCR beta families identified carriers of CMV plus the relevant HLA.

TCRdb used MiXCR to reprocess the reads, holding one entry per CDR3 protein. The sample holds about 500,000 distinct CDR3 sequences; about 33% are singletons and the top ten take about 17%. The receptor comes from a human donor in good health (CMV status not recorded). Some clones in this sample may be carry-over from other donors' samples. The specimen comprised cultured PBMCs, sampled from culture after CMV antigen stimulation.

CDR3 nucleotides: TGTGCCAGCAGCTTAGCTGGGGCCAAAGAGACCCAGTACTTC. Encoded protein: CASSLAGAKETQYF. The chain links TRBV7-6 to TRBJ2-5; D might be TRBD1 (5 bases). Trimming removed 0 bases from V and 3 bases from J, with 8 bases in between. CDR3 length equals 14 residues. Germline V CDR1 and CDR2: SGHVS, FNYEAQ.